These 30 T cell receptor beta chains were sequenced from one sample in a study of blood T cell repertoires in COVID-19. Sequencing was performed with immunoSEQ multiplex PCR; in TCRdb, only in-frame clones are kept and a portion is missing. Of 55,000 or so clones in the sample, around 79% were seen once. The sequencing sample was made of peripheral blood. The receptors originated from a man aged 55 to 70 with acute or convalescent COVID-19.

The rearrangement links TRBV15 to TRBJ1-5, with D hard to call. The CDR3 consists of 12 residues. The V end was cut by 3 bases, the J end by 4 bases, with 4 bases between. Per germline, CDR1 LNHNV and CDR2 YYDKDF (reference sequence). The CDR3 sequence is CATSSSNQPQHF. As DNA, the CDR3 is TGTGCCACCAGCAGTTCTAATCAGCCCCAGCATTTT.

This chain links TRBV5-1 with TRBJ1-1, with D possibly TRBD1 on 6 matching bases. The CDR3 consists of 15 residues. The germline V gene encodes CDR1 SGHRS and CDR2 YFSETQ. The V end lost 4 bases, the J end lost 3 bases, and 16 bases lay between the germline ends. In nucleotides, the CDR3 is TGCGCCAGCAGCCTCTACGGACAGACGGACACTGAAGCTTTCTTT. Protein product: CASSLYGQTDTEAFF.

V usage is TRBV5-6 and J usage is TRBJ2-5, with 14 bases aligning to TRBD2. Germline CDR1 and CDR2: SGHDT and YYEEEE. The V segment lost 2 bases and the J segment 5 bases; nucleotides outside the gene matches: 5. The CDR3 runs to 16 residues. CDR3 sequence: CASSFLTSGGVETQYF. As DNA, the CDR3 is TGTGCCAGCAGCTTCCTGACTAGCGGGGGGGTCGAGACCCAGTACTTC.

V usage is TRBV5-1 and J usage is TRBJ2-7; the D is unclear. Germline CDR1 and CDR2: SGHRS and YFSETQ. Trimming removed 0 bases from V and 0 bases from J, with 10 bases in between. The CDR3 is 15 amino acids. The CDR3 sequence is CASSLDFSDSYEQYF. CDR3 in DNA: TGCGCCAGCAGCTTGGATTTCTCAGACTCCTACGAGCAGTACTTC.

This chain joins TRBV15 and TRBJ2-2; tentatively, D is TRBD1 (6 bases). Trimming removed 1 base from V and 5 bases from J, with 14 bases in between. CDR1 is LNHNV and CDR2 is YYDKDF in the germline V gene (reference sequence). The CDR3 consists of 16 residues. The CDR3 region is CATSRGRQGWTGELFF. CDR3 in DNA: TGTGCCACCAGCAGAGGAAGGCAGGGGTGGACCGGGGAGCTGTTTTTT.

Comments on this clone: Other DNA sequences in this sample translate to the same CDR3. The genes are TRBV7-9 and TRBJ1-1; 7 bases fit TRBD1. The junction had 4 bases not matched to a gene; V was cut back by 5 bases and J by 4 bases. This CDR3 is built from 13 residues. Germline V CDR1 and CDR2: SEHNR, FQNEAQ (reference sequence). The CDR3 DNA reads as TGTGCCAGCAGCCGACAGGGAGGCACTGAAGCTTTCTTT. Its translation: CASSRQGGTEAFF.

The chain has TRBV7-9 and TRBJ2-2, with no clear D. This CDR3 is 14 amino acids long. Deletions cut 5 bases from V and 3 bases from J, with 10 bases between. CDR1 is SEHNR, CDR2 FQNEAQ, per germline (reference sequence). The CDR3 nucleotides read TGTGCCAGCAGCCCATGGCCCCACACCGGGGAGCTGTTTTTT. Translation gives CASSPWPHTGELFF.

The rearrangement uses TRBV7-2 and TRBJ2-3; the D gene is possibly TRBD2 (5 bases). The CDR3 sequence is 14 residues long. V was shortened by 2 bases and J by 6 bases, with 12 bases between the two germline ends. Germline CDR1 reads SGHTA; CDR2 reads FQGNSA. CDR3 residues: CASSLMASSDTQYF. CDR3 nucleotide sequence: TGTGCCAGCAGCTTAATGGCTAGCAGCGATACGCAGTATTTT.

This clone has only a few counts. J is TRBJ2-2 and V is TRBV24-1; perhaps TRBD1 as D (6 bases). CDR1 KGHDR and CDR2 SFDVKD come from the germline V gene. The V end was cut by 3 bases, the J end by 4 bases, with 14 bases between. This CDR3 region has 16 residues. CDR3 region: CATSDHQQGVTGELFF. CDR3 DNA sequence: TGTGCCACCAGTGATCATCAACAGGGAGTCACCGGGGAGCTGTTTTTT.

V usage is TRBV7-2 and J usage is TRBJ1-1; D not resolved. CDR1 is SGHTA, CDR2 FQGNSA, per germline. This CDR3 comprises 13 residues. V was cut by 2 bases and J by 0 bases, with 4 bases left in between. The CDR3 DNA sequence: TGTGCCAGCAGCTTATCCTTGAACACTGAAGCTTTCTTT. The encoded protein is CASSLSLNTEAFF.

The chain carries TRBV2 and TRBJ1-2, with D hard to call. This CDR3 comprises 13 residues. Trimming shortened V by 4 bases and J by 2 bases, and 8 bases separated the two germline ends. Germline CDR1 SNHLY, CDR2 FYNNEI. The CDR3 nucleotides read TGTGCCAGCAGTGGGCGGGGAAACTATGGCTACACCTTC. It codes for CASSGRGNYGYTF.

The chain uses TRBV6-5 and TRBJ1-3; D not certain. Germline CDR1 and CDR2: MNHEY and SVGAGI. V was trimmed by 5 bases and J by 4 bases, leaving 15 bases between them. The CDR3 runs to 15 residues. The CDR3 DNA follows: TGTGCCAGCAGTCCCGGGTTCCTAAACGGAAACACCATATATTTT. Encoded protein: CASSPGFLNGNTIYF.

V is TRBV6-5 and J is TRBJ1-2, with a weak D call TRBD1 (6 bases). The V end lost 6 bases, the J end lost 8 bases, and 22 bases lay between the germline ends. From germline, CDR1 is MNHEY and CDR2 SVGAGI. This CDR3 spans 15 amino acids. The CDR3 nucleotides are TGTGCCAGCAGGACGGCACAGGGCTCGATTAAGGGCTACACCTTC. Residues: CASRTAQGSIKGYTF.

CDR3 sequence reads: CAWSPQGNTEAFF. The CDR3 DNA follows: TGTGCCTGGAGTCCGCAGGGGAACACTGAAGCTTTCTTT. This rearrangement joins TRBV30 to TRBJ1-1, with D possibly being TRBD1 (5 bases). The CDR3 loop spans 13 amino acids. V was cut by 2 bases and J by 1 base, with 8 bases left in between. In germline, CDR1 is GTSNPN, CDR2 SVGIG (reference sequence). Together with reference TRBV30 and TRBJ1-1, the CDR3 gives the full variable domain: SQTIHQWPATLVQPVGSPLSLECTVEGTSNPNLYWYRQAAGRGLQLLFYSVGIGQISSEVPQNLSASRPQDRQFILSSKKLLLSDSGFYLCAWSPQGNTEAFFGQGTRLTVV.

CDR3 bases: TGTGCCAGTAGTATTGGCGCGGCGGGCACTGAAGCTTTCTTT. This gives the protein CASSIGAAGTEAFF. The chain combines TRBV19 with TRBJ1-1; D is ambiguous. Germline V lookup: CDR1 LNHDA, CDR2 SQIVND (reference sequence). V was cut by 3 bases and J by 4 bases, with 12 bases left in between. The CDR3 extends over 14 amino acids. The whole variable domain, remainder taken from reference TRBV19 and TRBJ1-1, is DGGITQSPKYLFRKEGQNVTLSCEQNLNHDAMYWYRQDPGQGLRLIYYSQIVNDFQKGDIAEGYSVSREKKESFPLTVTSAQKNPTAFYLCASSIGAAGTEAFFGQGTRLTVV.

The rearrangement uses TRBV4-2 and TRBJ2-1, with a weak D call TRBD2 (7 bases). Germline CDR1 is LGHNA and CDR2 is YNFKEQ. Trimming left V 1 base short and J 4 bases short, with 14 bases between. CDR3 size: 16 residues. This CDR3 reads CASSQGGGGIYNEQFF. The CDR3 DNA reads as TGTGCCAGCAGCCAAGGCGGCGGGGGCATTTACAATGAGCAGTTCTTC.

The rearrangement joins TRBV27 to TRBJ1-2, with 9 positions matching TRBD1. The CDR3 contains 14 residues. Germline V CDR1 and CDR2: MNHEY, SMNVEV (reference sequence). J lost 6 bases, V lost 6 bases, and 8 bases had no gene match. CDR3 residues: CASSPGTGSNGYTF. Written as DNA, the CDR3 is TGTGCCAGCAGCCCCGGGACAGGGAGTAATGGCTACACCTTC.

The chain couples TRBV2 to TRBJ1-5; D is unresolved. Deletions cut 1 base from V and 6 bases from J, with 10 bases between. Germline CDR1 SNHLY, CDR2 FYNNEI. CDR3 length equals 14 residues. The CDR3 DNA sequence: TGTGCCAGCAGTGAAGATTGGGGAGGTCAGCCCCAGCATTTT. The encoded protein is CASSEDWGGQPQHF.

The chain is built from TRBV2 and TRBJ1-3; D might be TRBD1 (5 bases). Trimming pared 3 bases from V and 1 base from J, leaving 7 bases between. Germline lookup yields CDR1 SNHLY and CDR2 FYNNEI. The CDR3 totals 14 residues. The CDR3 DNA is TGTGCCAGCAGTGAGGGGCGGTCTGGAAACACCATATATTTT. Residues: CASSEGRSGNTIYF.

J is TRBJ2-5 and V is TRBV30; D is possibly TRBD1 (6 bases). The V end was cut by 2 bases, the J end by 5 bases, with 12 bases between. The CDR3 runs to 13 residues. The germline V gene encodes CDR1 GTSNPN and CDR2 SVGIG (reference sequence). This chain's CDR3 is CAWSLDSFETQYF. For the CDR3, the DNA is TGTGCCTGGAGTTTGGACAGTTTTGAGACCCAGTACTTC.

The chain uses TRBV5-1 and TRBJ1-4, with TRBD1 as a possible D gene (5 bases). V shed 3 bases and J shed 4 bases, with 16 bases lying between them. This CDR3 is 16 amino acids long. Germline V gene data show CDR1 as SGHRS and CDR2 as YFSETQ. CDR3 nucleotides: TGCGCCAGCAGCTCCCCATGGGACTATCTTAATGAAAAACTGTTTTTT. As protein: CASSSPWDYLNEKLFF.

This clone was observed once. The chain has TRBV9 and TRBJ2-2; TRBD2 agrees at 7 bases. The CDR3 sequence is 14 residues long. From germline, CDR1 is SGDLS and CDR2 YYNGEE. Trimming at V came to 3 bases and at J to 6 bases, leaving 5 bases not matched to a gene. This CDR3 is CASSEGLFAGELFF. The CDR3 region has the DNA TGTGCCAGCAGCGAGGGACTATTCGCCGGGGAGCTGTTTTTT.

This chain connects TRBV19 to TRBJ1-1, with 11 bases fitting TRBD1. CDR1 and CDR2 (germline): LNHDA, SQIVND (reference sequence). V was pared by 8 bases and J by 3 bases, with 11 bases of the junction left unmatched. The CDR3 sequence is 16 residues long. The CDR3 sequence: CASRGTGGSRDTEAFF. In DNA, the CDR3 is TGTGCCAGTCGTGGGACAGGGGGTTCTCGAGACACTGAAGCTTTCTTT.

This clone was picked up a small number of times. The V call is TRBV2, the J call TRBJ1-6; D call uncertain. V gave up 4 bases and J gave up 8 bases, with 12 bases separating them. In germline, CDR1 is SNHLY, CDR2 FYNNEI. CDR3 length equals 14 residues. CDR3 DNA sequence: TGTGCCAGCAGTGGAGGGTGGGGTGATTCACCCCTCCACTTT. Encoded protein: CASSGGWGDSPLHF. The complete variable domain, with remaining parts taken from reference TRBV2 and TRBJ1-6, reads EPEVTQTPSHQVTQMGQEVILRCVPISNHLYFYWYRQILGQKVEFLVSFYNNEISEKSEIFDDQFSVERPDGSNFTLKIRSTKLEDSAMYFCASSGGWGDSPLHFGNGTRLTVT.

The chain is built from TRBV7-9 and TRBJ1-2; maybe TRBD1 (5 bases). CDR3 length equals 13 residues. V lost 1 base, J lost 4 bases, and 7 bases lay in between. In germline, CDR1 is SEHNR, CDR2 FQNEAQ (reference sequence). The CDR3 loop is CASSLGGTYGYTF. The CDR3 nucleotides are TGTGCCAGCAGCTTAGGGGGCACCTATGGCTACACCTTC.

The rearrangement joins TRBV6-1 to TRBJ1-5, with D uncertain. The ends were cut back, 3 bases at V and 1 base at J, with 16 bases in the middle. Germline assignment: CDR1 MNHNS and CDR2 SASEGT. CDR3 length equals 17 residues. Here the CDR3 reads CASSERLSGGSNQPQHF. CDR3 DNA sequence: TGTGCCAGCAGTGAGCGTTTGTCCGGAGGAAGCAATCAGCCCCAGCATTTT.

This clone was seen a few times. V usage is TRBV4-1 and J usage is TRBJ2-1; D is uncertain. This CDR3 is 14 amino acids long. Deletions cut 0 bases from V and 6 bases from J, with 9 bases between. Germline V lookup: CDR1 MGHRA, CDR2 YSYEKL. The CDR3 coding sequence is TGCGCCAGCAGCCAAGACCTCTATCCCAATGAGCAGTTCTTC. Translated, it gives CASSQDLYPNEQFF.

The CDR3 sequence is CASSLNRGDSPLHF. As DNA, the CDR3 is TGTGCCAGCAGCTTGAACAGGGGTGATTCACCCCTCCACTTT. The chain carries TRBV11-2 and TRBJ1-6; 7 nucleotides line up with TRBD1. Germline V lookup: CDR1 SGHAT, CDR2 FQNNGV. The CDR3 totals 14 residues. With V trimmed by 3 bases and J by 8 bases, 4 bases remained unmatched.

The chain uses TRBV24-1 and TRBJ2-2; D is perhaps TRBD2 (5 bases). CDR1 is KGHDR, CDR2 SFDVKD, per germline. Trimming cost V 2 bases and J 1 base, with 13 bases left between them. The CDR3 contains 17 residues. The CDR3 is CATSDYLRAENTGELFF. The CDR3 DNA reads TGTGCCACCAGTGATTACCTGAGGGCCGAGAACACCGGGGAGCTGTTTTTT.

The chain recombines TRBV2 with TRBJ2-7; TRBD2 aligns across 8 bases. From germline, CDR1 is SNHLY and CDR2 FYNNEI. With V trimmed by 3 bases and J by 7 bases, 11 bases remained unmatched. This CDR3 has 15 residues. Here the CDR3 DNA reads TGTGCCAGCAGTGAGTGGCTAGCGGGTCTCGGGGAGCAGTACTTC. It encodes CASSEWLAGLGEQYF.